This TCR beta chain was observed in a study of OX40 agonist ivuxolimab in advanced cancers. As for the study in general: The treatment was a fully human IgG2 OX40 agonist, ivuxolimab. Three individuals attained partial responses, comprising one hepatocellular carcinoma case and two cutaneous melanoma cases. A history of anti-PD-1, anti-PD-L1 or anti-CTLA-4 therapy was acceptable, and over 30% had some.

Repertoires were generated with immunoSEQ multiplex PCR, while TCRdb's copy carries only in-frame clones and drops some. The sample lists some 87,000 clones; about 94% were seen once. CDR3 length: 14 amino acids. Germline V gives CDR1 MNHEY, CDR2 SVGAGI. Deletions cut 2 bases from V and 4 bases from J, with 12 bases between. V and J are TRBV6-5 and TRBJ2-7; D tentatively fits TRBD1 or TRBD2 (6 bases each). This clonotype was sampled from an adult with an advanced solid tumor such as melanoma, head and neck, liver or kidney cancer. Sequences were derived from CD4+ or CD8+ T cells sorted from blood, sampled in a trial of the OX40 agonist ivuxolimab. CDR3 sequence (DNA): TGTGCCAGCAGTTACGAGGGGGGTCGGTACGAGCAGTACTTC. Encoded protein: CASSYEGGRYEQYF.